The rows below give T cell receptor beta chains drawn from one sample of a study of PD-1 blockade in classical Hodgkin lymphoma. Assay: immunoSEQ multiplex PCR; the TCRdb copy retains only in-frame clones and omits some. The repertoire consists of some 20,000 clones, with roughly 75% occurring once and the leading ten covering roughly a sixth. Specimen: peripheral blood mononuclear cells (PBMCs), collected before the second cycle of nivolumab. The source is a human donor with classical Hodgkin lymphoma. Each CDR3 is given with its conserved first and last residue. The D gene is left open where the match is weak. Part of the rows lack a size; the others show once, few, many or a class for expanded clones.

clone size,V gene,J gene,D gene,CDR3 length,CDR3 protein,CDR3 DNA
.,TRBV11-2,TRBJ2-5,.,18,CASSLDSVGTPIQETQYF,TGTGCCAGCAGCTTAGATAGCGTTGGGACACCGATCCAAGAGACCCAGTACTTC
.,TRBV5-6,TRBJ2-3,TRBD1,14,CASSIQGGTDTQYF,TGTGCCAGCAGCATCCAGGGGGGCACAGATACGCAGTATTTT
.,TRBV5-1,TRBJ2-3,TRBD1,16,CASSLEGTDSTDTQYF,TGCGCCAGCAGCTTGGAAGGGACAGACAGCACAGATACGCAGTATTTT
.,TRBV27,TRBJ2-2,.,13,CASSLGIAGELFF,TGTGCCAGCAGTTTAGGTATCGCCGGGGAGCTGTTTTTT
.,TRBV9,TRBJ2-7,.,15,CASSVVPDSSYEQYF,TGTGCCAGCAGCGTAGTCCCGGACAGCTCCTACGAGCAGTACTTC
.,TRBV6-1,TRBJ2-3,.,17,CASSEAKGWMGTDTQYF,TGTGCCAGCAGTGAAGCGAAAGGGTGGATGGGCACAGATACGCAGTATTTT
few,TRBV12-5,TRBJ2-7,TRBD1,22,CASGLVSIQGAMNRASSYEQYF,TGTGCTAGTGGTTTGGTTTCAATACAGGGGGCGATGAATCGAGCGTCCTCCTACGAGCAGTACTTC
.,TRBV7-9,TRBJ2-1,.,16,CASSPTGGRSYNEQFF,TGTGCCAGCAGCCCGACTGGGGGGAGGTCCTACAATGAGCAGTTCTTC
.,TRBV6-1,TRBJ2-5,.,13,CASSSPRRETQYF,TGTGCCAGCAGTTCCCCTCGGAGGGAGACCCAGTACTTC
.,TRBV19,TRBJ1-5,.,17,CASSFRQRTVAFRPQHF,TGTGCCAGTAGTTTCCGACAGCGGACCGTTGCGTTTCGGCCCCAGCATTTT
.,TRBV5-4,TRBJ1-2,TRBD1,13,CASSPGTGGLYTF,TGTGCCAGCAGCCCCGGGACAGGGGGCCTCTACACCTTC
few,TRBV29-1,TRBJ1-1,TRBD1,13,CSVDRGGVAEAFF,TGCAGCGTAGACAGGGGAGGGGTCGCTGAAGCTTTCTTT
.,TRBV9,TRBJ2-2,.,14,CASSALVESGELFF,TGTGCCAGCAGTGCCCTTGTCGAAAGCGGGGAGCTGTTTTTT
.,TRBV19,TRBJ2-7,TRBD2,20,CASSLRLAGVPTSRYYEQYF,TGTGCCAGTAGTCTCCGACTAGCGGGAGTCCCAACCTCAAGATACTACGAGCAGTACTTC
.,TRBV5-1,TRBJ2-1,TRBD2,15,CASRPAGGPYNEQFF,TGCGCCAGCAGGCCAGCGGGGGGGCCGTACAATGAGCAGTTCTTC
.,TRBV6-6,TRBJ1-1,.,13,CASSPGGGTEAFF,TGTGCCAGCAGTCCGGGAGGGGGCACTGAAGCTTTCTTT
.,TRBV6-5,TRBJ2-3,.,14,CASSYAGITDTQYF,TGTGCCAGCAGTTACGCAGGCATCACAGATACGCAGTATTTT
few,TRBV6-1,TRBJ2-2,TRBD1,15,CASSERDRGTGELFF,TGTGCCAGCAGTGAAAGGGACAGGGGGACCGGGGAGCTGTTTTTT
.,TRBV7-9,TRBJ2-3,TRBD2,17,CASSLSPSGSSTDTQYF,TGTGCCAGCAGCTTGAGCCCCAGCGGGAGTTCCACAGATACGCAGTATTTT
.,TRBV7-8,TRBJ1-5,TRBD1,14,CASSPGQGYQPQHF,TGTGCCAGCAGCCCGGGACAGGGGTATCAGCCCCAGCATTTT
.,TRBV29-1,TRBJ1-2,.,10,CSVWAYGYTF,TGCAGCGTGTGGGCCTATGGCTACACCTTC
.,TRBV5-5,TRBJ1-1,.,15,CASSLDSSMNTEAFF,TGTGCCAGCAGCTTGGACAGCTCTATGAACACTGAAGCTTTCTTT
.,TRBV7-2,TRBJ2-1,.,14,CASSLSREQNEQFF,TGTGCCAGCAGCCTCTCTCGAGAGCAAAATGAGCAGTTCTTC
.,TRBV19,TRBJ1-3,.,12,CASSIWGNTIYF,TGTGCCAGTAGTATATGGGGAAACACCATATATTTT
.,TRBV6-5,TRBJ1-1,.,13,CASSYKGHTEAFF,TGTGCCAGCAGTTACAAGGGGCACACTGAAGCTTTCTTT
.,TRBV25-1,TRBJ2-2,TRBD1,16,CASSEWGQGATGELFF,TGTGCCAGCAGTGAATGGGGACAGGGGGCTACCGGGGAGCTGTTTTTT
.,TRBV4-3,TRBJ1-3,.,16,CASSQDRAGEDNTIYF,TGCGCCAGCAGCCAAGATCGGGCAGGGGAGGACAACACCATATATTTT
.,TRBV11-2,TRBJ1-1,.,13,CASSLLMNTEAFF,TGTGCCAGCAGCTTACTAATGAACACTGAAGCTTTCTTT
.,TRBV29-1,TRBJ1-1,.,13,CSVGYVSDTEAFF,TGCAGCGTCGGGTACGTAAGCGACACTGAAGCTTTCTTT
.,TRBV5-4,TRBJ1-4,.,13,CASSRGQDEKLFF,TGTGCCAGCAGCCGGGGCCAGGATGAAAAACTGTTTTTT
few,TRBV2,TRBJ2-3,TRBD2,17,CASTRGLGLAATDTQYF,TGTGCCAGCACACGCGGCCTCGGACTAGCGGCCACAGATACGCAGTATTTT
.,TRBV6-4,TRBJ2-3,TRBD2,14,CASSERGGTDTQYF,TGTGCCAGCAGTGAACGGGGGGGCACAGATACGCAGTATTTT
.,TRBV15,TRBJ2-2,TRBD1,15,CATSRIRQGTGELFF,TGTGCCACCAGCAGGATACGACAGGGCACCGGGGAGCTGTTTTTT
.,TRBV15,TRBJ2-2,.,14,CATSRDRGPGELFF,TGTGCCACCAGCAGAGATCGAGGGCCCGGGGAGCTGTTTTTT
.,TRBV28,TRBJ1-3,.,12,CASRGPDHTIYF,TGTGCCAGCAGGGGGCCGGACCACACCATATATTTT